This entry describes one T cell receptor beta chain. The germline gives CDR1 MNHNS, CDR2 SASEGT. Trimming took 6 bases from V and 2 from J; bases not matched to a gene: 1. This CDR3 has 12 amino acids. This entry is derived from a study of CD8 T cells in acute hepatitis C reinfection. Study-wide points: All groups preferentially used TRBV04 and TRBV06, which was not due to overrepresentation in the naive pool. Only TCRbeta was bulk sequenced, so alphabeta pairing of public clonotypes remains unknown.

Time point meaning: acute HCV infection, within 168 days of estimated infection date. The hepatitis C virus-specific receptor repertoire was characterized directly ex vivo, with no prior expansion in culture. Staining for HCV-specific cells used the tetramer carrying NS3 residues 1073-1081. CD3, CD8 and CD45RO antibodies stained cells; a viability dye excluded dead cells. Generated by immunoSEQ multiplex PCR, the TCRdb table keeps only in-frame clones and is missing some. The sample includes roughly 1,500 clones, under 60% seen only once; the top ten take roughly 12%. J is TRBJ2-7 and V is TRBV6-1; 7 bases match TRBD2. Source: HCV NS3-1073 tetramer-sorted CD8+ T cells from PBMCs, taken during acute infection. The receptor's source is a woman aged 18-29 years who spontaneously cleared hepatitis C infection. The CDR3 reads CASRAGAYEQYF. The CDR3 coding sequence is TGTGCCAGCAGGGCGGGAGCCTACGAGCAGTACTTC.